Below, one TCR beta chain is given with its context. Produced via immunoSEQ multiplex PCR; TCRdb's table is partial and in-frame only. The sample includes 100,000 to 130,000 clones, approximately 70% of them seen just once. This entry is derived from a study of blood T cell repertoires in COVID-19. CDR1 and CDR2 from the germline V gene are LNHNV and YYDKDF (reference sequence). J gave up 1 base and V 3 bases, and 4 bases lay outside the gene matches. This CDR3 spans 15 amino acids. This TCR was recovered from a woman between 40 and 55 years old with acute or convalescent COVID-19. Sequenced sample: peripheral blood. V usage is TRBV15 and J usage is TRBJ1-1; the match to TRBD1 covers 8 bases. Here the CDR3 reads CATSRDRVGNTEAFF. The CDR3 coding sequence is TGTGCCACCAGCAGGGACAGGGTGGGGAACACTGAAGCTTTCTTT.